A selection of T cell receptor beta chains follows, all from one sample in a study of blood T cell repertoires in COVID-19. Libraries were prepared by immunoSEQ multiplex PCR; TCRdb keeps only in-frame clonotypes and omits some of them. The data show 170,000 or so clones, with roughly 83% seen just once and roughly 2.9% held by the top ten. The sample taken for sequencing was peripheral blood. The receptors originated from a woman aged 60-75 years with acute or convalescent COVID-19. CDR3s include the opening cysteine and the closing phenylalanine or tryptophan. D genes are given only for firm matches. Clone size is stated in some rows and not others, as once, few, many or a class when expanded.

cdr3_nt	cdr3_aa	j_call	v_call	clone_size	d_call
TGTGCCACCAGTGGGGGGACAGAATATAACGAGCAGTACTTC	CATSGGTEYNEQYF	TRBJ2-7	TRBV24-1	NA	TRBD1
TGCGCCAGCAGCTCTACCAGGGGGAGTTTGGGCACTGAAGCTTTCTTT	CASSSTRGSLGTEAFF	TRBJ1-1	TRBV5-1	NA	TRBD1
TGTGCCAGCAGTGAAGCTGGTCAAGGGGGTGAGCAGTTCTTC	CASSEAGQGGEQFF	TRBJ2-1	TRBV2	NA	NA
TGTGCCAGCAGTGAAGGTTTCAGGGGAATCGCTGAAGCTTTCTTT	CASSEGFRGIAEAFF	TRBJ1-1	TRBV6-1	NA	NA
TGTGCCAGCAGCAGACACAGGGACCCCTACACAGATACGCAGTATTTT	CASSRHRDPYTDTQYF	TRBJ2-3	TRBV21-1	NA	NA
TGTGCCAGTAGTCCCCCGTTGGGGCAGGGGGGTCAGCCCCAGCATTTT	CASSPPLGQGGQPQHF	TRBJ1-5	TRBV19	NA	TRBD1
TGTGCCAGCAGTTTGTTGCAGGGGCATCAGCCCCAGCATTTT	CASSLLQGHQPQHF	TRBJ1-5	TRBV27	NA	NA
TGTGCCAGCAGTGAGGCGGGGACAGACCGTACGGGCATGTATTTT	CASSEAGTDRTGMYF	TRBJ2-3	TRBV6-1	NA	NA
TGCGCCAGCAGCCGGGTTGGGGGCAACACCGGGGAGCTGTTTTTT	CASSRVGGNTGELFF	TRBJ2-2	TRBV4-3	NA	NA
TGTGCCAGCAGCCCAGGGTCAGCAGATGAGCAGTTCTTC	CASSPGSADEQFF	TRBJ2-1	TRBV11-3	NA	NA
TGTGCCAGCAGCTTTAAAGGGGGGATTAGCGGGTATGGCTACACCTTC	CASSFKGGISGYGYTF	TRBJ1-2	TRBV5-5	NA	NA
TGTGCCAGCAGCCAGAGCTCCTATAATTCACCCCTCCACTTT	CASSQSSYNSPLHF	TRBJ1-6	TRBV3-1/TRBV3-2	once	NA
TGTGCCAGCAGCTTAGGGGGCCTGGGGACTGAAGCTTTCTTT	CASSLGGLGTEAFF	TRBJ1-1	TRBV7-3	NA	NA
TGTGCCAGCAGTTCTCGGGGACTAGCGGGGGAGCAAGAGACCCAGTACTTC	CASSSRGLAGEQETQYF	TRBJ2-5	TRBV6-2/TRBV6-3	NA	TRBD2
TGTGCCAGCAGCCCCACAGGGGATACTGAAGCTTTCTTT	CASSPTGDTEAFF	TRBJ1-1	TRBV28	once	TRBD1
TGTGCCAGCAGTTTGTCCTATCAGCCCCAGCATTTT	CASSLSYQPQHF	TRBJ1-5	TRBV12-3/TRBV12-4	NA	NA
TGTGCCAGCAGTAGCCCAGGGATCGACTCTGGAAACACCATATATTTT	CASSSPGIDSGNTIYF	TRBJ1-3	TRBV25-1	NA	NA
TGTGCCAGCACCCCTTTGGCCGGGAAGACTGAAGCTTTCTTT	CASTPLAGKTEAFF	TRBJ1-1	TRBV7-8	NA	NA
TGTACCAGCAGTTTCAGGGGAGAGACCCAGTACTTC	CTSSFRGETQYF	TRBJ2-5	TRBV28	NA	NA
TGTGCCAGCAGCCCCGAAAGGGACATCAATCAGCCCCAGCATTTT	CASSPERDINQPQHF	TRBJ1-5	TRBV2	NA	NA
TGTGCCAGCAGTTTGTCGAGCTCCTATAATTCACCCCTCCACTTT	CASSLSSSYNSPLHF	TRBJ1-6	TRBV27	NA	NA
TGTGCCAGCAGCTTACCGGGACAGGGAGGTGGCTACACCTTC	CASSLPGQGGGYTF	TRBJ1-2	TRBV7-9	NA	TRBD1
TGTGCCAGCAGCGTGACAGGGGTTCTGGACGGCTACACCTTC	CASSVTGVLDGYTF	TRBJ1-2	TRBV9	NA	TRBD1
TGTGCCAGTATTCTCACAGGGACAAATCAGCCCCAGCATTTT	CASILTGTNQPQHF	TRBJ1-5	TRBV19	NA	NA
TGTGCCAGCAGCTTAGTAGCAGGAGGGAACTATGGCTACACCTTC	CASSLVAGGNYGYTF	TRBJ1-2	TRBV11-2	NA	NA
TGCGCCAGCAGCTTGGACGGACAGGGGAAGGTCTACGAGCAGTACTTC	CASSLDGQGKVYEQYF	TRBJ2-7	TRBV5-1	once	TRBD1
TGTGCCAGCAGTCAGCCCCCGACAGGGCTCACCTTC	CASSQPPTGLTF	TRBJ1-2	TRBV12-3/TRBV12-4	NA	TRBD1
TGTGCCAGCAGAGACCTCCCCGGGGTCCCGGGAGCTTTCTTT	CASRDLPGVPGAFF	TRBJ1-1	TRBV6-5	NA	NA
TGTGCCGGAGGACAGGCGCTATCCTACGAGCAGTACTTC	CAGGQALSYEQYF	TRBJ2-7	TRBV2	NA	TRBD1
TGTGCCAGCAGCTTGGACGGTTTTGCGAGCAATCAGCCCCAGCATTTT	CASSLDGFASNQPQHF	TRBJ1-5	TRBV5-6	once	NA
TGCGCCAGCAGCCCCCAAGGACAGGGGACTGAAGCTTTCTTT	CASSPQGQGTEAFF	TRBJ1-1	TRBV5-1	once	TRBD1
TGCGCCAGCAGCTTGGCCCCCGGGGGCTACACCTTC	CASSLAPGGYTF	TRBJ1-2	TRBV5-1	NA	NA
TGTGCCAGCATGATTAGAAGTAGCACAGATACGCAGTATTTT	CASMIRSSTDTQYF	TRBJ2-3	TRBV2	NA	NA
TGTGCCACCACCACAGGGGACTACACTGAAGCTTTCTTT	CATTTGDYTEAFF	TRBJ1-1	TRBV24-1	NA	TRBD1
TGTGCCAGCAGCACACGGGTGCGGGATGAAAAACTGTTTTTT	CASSTRVRDEKLFF	TRBJ1-4	TRBV28	few	NA
TGTGCCAGCAGCCAAGATTTGACTAGCGGGGGGTACGAGCAGTACTTC	CASSQDLTSGGYEQYF	TRBJ2-7	TRBV4-2	NA	TRBD2
TGTGCCAGCAGCGCGCGACAGGGGGTGAACACTGAAGCTTTCTTT	CASSARQGVNTEAFF	TRBJ1-1	TRBV5-4	NA	TRBD1
TGTGCCAGCAGCCCGGTGTCCCCTTACGAGCAGTACTTC	CASSPVSPYEQYF	TRBJ2-7	TRBV3-1/TRBV3-2	few	NA
TGTGCCAGCAGAGCCGCCGGGACACGGCACAATGAGCAGTTCTTC	CASRAAGTRHNEQFF	TRBJ2-1	TRBV7-9	NA	NA
TGCGCCAGCAGCTTGGCGATGGGACAGGCGGACACCATATATTTT	CASSLAMGQADTIYF	TRBJ1-3	TRBV5-1	NA	TRBD1
TGTGCCAGTAGGGACAGGGGCGGTAATGAAAAACTGTTTTTT	CASRDRGGNEKLFF	TRBJ1-4	TRBV19	few	TRBD1
TGTGCACAAGGGACAGGGCTATATAATTCACCCCTCCACTTT	CAQGTGLYNSPLHF	TRBJ1-6	TRBV5-4	NA	TRBD1
TGTGCCAGCAGTCGGGACAACGGGGAAAAACTGTTTTTT	CASSRDNGEKLFF	TRBJ1-4	TRBV7-2	NA	NA
TGTGCCAGTAGCCCGACCCCTTCTATTGGGGGGGAGACCCAGTACTTC	CASSPTPSIGGETQYF	TRBJ2-5	TRBV19	NA	NA
TGTGCCAGCAGTGGTACAGCGGATAGCACAGATACGCAGTATTTT	CASSGTADSTDTQYF	TRBJ2-3	TRBV6-4	NA	NA
TGTGCCAGCAGCCAAGAACTCCTGACAGGGAAAAATTCACCCCTCCACTTT	CASSQELLTGKNSPLHF	TRBJ1-6	TRBV3-1/TRBV3-2	NA	TRBD1
TGTGCCAGCAGTCAGGGTGACAATCAGCCCCAGCATTTT	CASSQGDNQPQHF	TRBJ1-5	TRBV2	NA	NA
TGTGCCAGCAGGTATTCCACAGACCGCAATCAGCCCCAGCATTTT	CASRYSTDRNQPQHF	TRBJ1-5	TRBV7-8	NA	NA
TGTGCCAGCAGTTACCTCGGGACAAAAGTGAGAGCTTTCTTT	CASSYLGTKVRAFF	TRBJ1-1	TRBV6-5	NA	NA
TGTGCCAGCAGCTTAGTAGGGGGCGAGACCGGGGAGCTGTTTTTT	CASSLVGGETGELFF	TRBJ2-2	TRBV7-2	NA	TRBD1
TGCGCCAGCAGCAAGGAAACAGGGGGTGAAAAACTGTTTTTT	CASSKETGGEKLFF	TRBJ1-4	TRBV5-1	NA	TRBD1
TGCGCCAGCAGCTTGGAGGCTAGCGGGGGCCAAGAGACCCAGTACTTC	CASSLEASGGQETQYF	TRBJ2-5	TRBV5-1	NA	TRBD2
TGTGCCAGCAGCCCAGAAGGGGTGGGGAACTATGGCTACACCTTC	CASSPEGVGNYGYTF	TRBJ1-2	TRBV5-6	NA	NA